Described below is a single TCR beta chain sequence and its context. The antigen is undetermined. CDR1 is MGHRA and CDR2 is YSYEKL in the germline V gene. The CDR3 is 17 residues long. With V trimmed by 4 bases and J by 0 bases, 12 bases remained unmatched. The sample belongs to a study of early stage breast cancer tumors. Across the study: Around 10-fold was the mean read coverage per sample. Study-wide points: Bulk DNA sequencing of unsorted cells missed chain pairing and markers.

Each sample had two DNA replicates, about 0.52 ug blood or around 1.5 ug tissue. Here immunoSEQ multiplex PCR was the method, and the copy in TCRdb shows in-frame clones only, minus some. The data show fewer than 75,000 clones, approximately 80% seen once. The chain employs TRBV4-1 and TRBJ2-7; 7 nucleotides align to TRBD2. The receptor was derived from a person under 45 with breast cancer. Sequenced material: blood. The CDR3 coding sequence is TGCGCCAGCAGCCCTGATCAACTAGCGAGGAGCTCCTACGAGCAGTACTTC. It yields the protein CASSPDQLARSSYEQYF.